The entry below describes one T cell receptor (beta chain). Some clones are missing from TCRdb's copy, which holds only in-frame ones; the method was immunoSEQ multiplex PCR. The table lists 55,000 to 75,000 clones, over 85% of them singletons. The data are from a study of technical replicates of blood from a handful of donors. Sequenced sample: T cells isolated from PBMCs. This receptor was taken from a human donor in good health.

As DNA, the CDR3 is TGTGCCTGGAGTGTACCGGCTAGCGGGAGGTTCAATGAGCAGTTCTTC. Its translation: CAWSVPASGRFNEQFF. The chain carries TRBV30 and TRBJ2-1; 11 nucleotides agree with TRBD2. V shed 0 bases, J shed 6 bases, and the junction held 7 bases outside the gene matches. The CDR3 covers 16 residues. From germline, CDR1 is GTSNPN and CDR2 SVGIG (reference sequence).